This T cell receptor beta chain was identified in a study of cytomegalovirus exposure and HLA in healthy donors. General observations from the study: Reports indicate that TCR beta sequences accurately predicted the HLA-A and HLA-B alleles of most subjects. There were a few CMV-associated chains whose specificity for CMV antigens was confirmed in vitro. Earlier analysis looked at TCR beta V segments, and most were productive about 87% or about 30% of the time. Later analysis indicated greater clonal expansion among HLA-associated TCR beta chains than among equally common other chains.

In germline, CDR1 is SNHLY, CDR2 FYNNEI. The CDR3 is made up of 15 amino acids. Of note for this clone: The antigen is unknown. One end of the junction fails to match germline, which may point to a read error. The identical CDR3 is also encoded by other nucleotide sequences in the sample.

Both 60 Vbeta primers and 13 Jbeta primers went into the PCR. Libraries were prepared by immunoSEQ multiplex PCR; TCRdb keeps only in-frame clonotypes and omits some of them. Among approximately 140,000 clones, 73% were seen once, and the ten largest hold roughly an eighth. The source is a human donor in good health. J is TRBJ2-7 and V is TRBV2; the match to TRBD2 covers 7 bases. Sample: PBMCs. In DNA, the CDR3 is TGTGCCAGCAGTGAAACCCCTAGCGGCTCCTACGAGCAATACTTC. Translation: CASSETPSGSYEQYF.